This T cell receptor (beta chain) was recovered during a study of post-analysis software for immune sequencing data. Overall study context: The cohort encompassed relapsing-remitting, secondary progressive and progressive-relapsing multiple sclerosis disease courses. Overall study findings and caveats: Comparison of patients with controls showed 5 or 6 TRBV segments more frequent in patients, TRBV5-6, TRBV5-1 and TRBV20-1 among them.

V lost 4 bases and J lost 5; bases outside the gene matches: 15. This CDR3 contains 17 residues. The V gene's germline CDR1 is LGHDT and CDR2 YNNKEL (reference sequence). This clonotype was seen a handful of times. The antigen is unknown. Prepared TCR beta cDNA libraries contained unique molecular identifiers. TCRdb passed the PCR reads through MiXCR, listing each CDR3 protein once. The sample shows 350,000 to 450,000 distinct CDR3 sequences, around 37% of them seen only once. J is TRBJ2-5 and V is TRBV3-1; TRBD2 matches 8 bases. The receptor comes from a girl aged 10 to 17 with multiple sclerosis. Sequencing was performed on blood. CDR3 sequence: CASSRHQRGRASETQYF. The CDR3 DNA follows: TGTGCCAGCAGCCGCCATCAGCGGGGGCGGGCGTCGGAGACCCAGTACTTC.